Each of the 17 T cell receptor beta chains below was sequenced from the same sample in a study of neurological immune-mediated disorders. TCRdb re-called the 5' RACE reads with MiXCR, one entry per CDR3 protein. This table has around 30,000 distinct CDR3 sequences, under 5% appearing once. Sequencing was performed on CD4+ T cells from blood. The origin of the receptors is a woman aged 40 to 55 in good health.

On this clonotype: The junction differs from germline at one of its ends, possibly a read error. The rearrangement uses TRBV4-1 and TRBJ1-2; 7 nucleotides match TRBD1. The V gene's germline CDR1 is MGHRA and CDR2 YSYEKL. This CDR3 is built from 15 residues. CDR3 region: CASRQVGQVKHGYTF. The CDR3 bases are TGCGCCAGCAGACAAGTCGGACAGGTGAAACATGGCTACACCTTC.

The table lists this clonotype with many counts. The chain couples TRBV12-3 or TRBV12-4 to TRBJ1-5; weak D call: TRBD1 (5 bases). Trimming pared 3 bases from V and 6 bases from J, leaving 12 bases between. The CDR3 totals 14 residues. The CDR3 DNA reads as TGTGCCAGCAGTTTGGGGGAGGAAGGTCAGCCCCAGCATTTT. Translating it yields CASSLGEEGQPQHF.

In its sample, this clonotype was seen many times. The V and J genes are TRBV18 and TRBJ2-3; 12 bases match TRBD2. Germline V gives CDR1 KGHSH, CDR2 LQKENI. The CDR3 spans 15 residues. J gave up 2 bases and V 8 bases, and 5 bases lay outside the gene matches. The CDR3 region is CASQRLAGDTDTQYF. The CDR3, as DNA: TGTGCCAGCCAGAGACTAGCGGGGGACACAGATACGCAGTATTTT.

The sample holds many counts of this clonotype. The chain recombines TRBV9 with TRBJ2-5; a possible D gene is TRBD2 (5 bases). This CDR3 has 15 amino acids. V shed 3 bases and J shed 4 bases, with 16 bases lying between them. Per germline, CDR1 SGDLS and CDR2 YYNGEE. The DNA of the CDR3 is TGTGCCAGCAGCGGCCGCGGGTCAACGGGAGAGACCCAGTACTTC. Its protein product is CASSGRGSTGETQYF.

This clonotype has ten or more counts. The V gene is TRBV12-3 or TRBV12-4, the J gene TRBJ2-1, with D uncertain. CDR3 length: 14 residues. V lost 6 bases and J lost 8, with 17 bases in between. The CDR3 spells CASSPLGQVDEQFF. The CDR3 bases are TGTGCCAGCAGCCCCCTGGGCCAGGTGGATGAGCAGTTCTTC.

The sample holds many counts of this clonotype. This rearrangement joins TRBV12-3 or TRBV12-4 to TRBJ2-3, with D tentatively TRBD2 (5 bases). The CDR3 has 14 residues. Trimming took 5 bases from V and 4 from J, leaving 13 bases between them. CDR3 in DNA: TGTGCCAGCAGTCTCAGGCCGGAGGCAGATACGCAGTATTTT. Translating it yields CASSLRPEADTQYF.

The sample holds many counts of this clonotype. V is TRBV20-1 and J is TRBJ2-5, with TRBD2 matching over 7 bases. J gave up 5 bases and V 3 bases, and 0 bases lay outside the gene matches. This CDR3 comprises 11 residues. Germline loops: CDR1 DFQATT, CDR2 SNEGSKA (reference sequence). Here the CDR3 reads CSASGGETQYF. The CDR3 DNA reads TGCAGTGCTAGCGGGGGGGAGACCCAGTACTTC.

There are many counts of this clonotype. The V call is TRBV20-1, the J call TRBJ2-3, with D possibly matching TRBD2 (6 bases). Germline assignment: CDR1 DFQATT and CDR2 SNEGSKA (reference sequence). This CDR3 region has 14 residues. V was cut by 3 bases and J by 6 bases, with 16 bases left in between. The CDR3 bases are TGCAGTGCTAGCGGGCCCATAGCGGTGGATACGCAGTATTTT. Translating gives CSASGPIAVDTQYF.

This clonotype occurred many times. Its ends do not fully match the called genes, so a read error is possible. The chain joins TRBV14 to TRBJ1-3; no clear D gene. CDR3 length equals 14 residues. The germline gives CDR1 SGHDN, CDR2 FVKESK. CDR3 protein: CASRQASSGNTIYF. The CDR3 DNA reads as TGTGCCAGCAGACAAGCGTCCTCTGGAAACACCATATATTTT.

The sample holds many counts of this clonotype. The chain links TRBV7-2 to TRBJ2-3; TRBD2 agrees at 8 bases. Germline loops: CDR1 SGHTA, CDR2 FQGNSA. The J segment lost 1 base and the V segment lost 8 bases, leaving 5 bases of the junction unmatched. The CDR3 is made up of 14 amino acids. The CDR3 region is CASHQTSGTDTQYF. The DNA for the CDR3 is TGTGCCAGCCACCAGACTAGCGGCACAGATACGCAGTATTTT.

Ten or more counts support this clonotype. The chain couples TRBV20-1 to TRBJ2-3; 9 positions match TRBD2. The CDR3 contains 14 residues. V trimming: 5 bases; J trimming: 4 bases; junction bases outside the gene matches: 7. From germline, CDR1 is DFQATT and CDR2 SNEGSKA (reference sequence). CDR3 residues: CSAAQEREADTQYF. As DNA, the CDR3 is TGCAGTGCTGCACAGGAGCGGGAGGCAGATACGCAGTATTTT.

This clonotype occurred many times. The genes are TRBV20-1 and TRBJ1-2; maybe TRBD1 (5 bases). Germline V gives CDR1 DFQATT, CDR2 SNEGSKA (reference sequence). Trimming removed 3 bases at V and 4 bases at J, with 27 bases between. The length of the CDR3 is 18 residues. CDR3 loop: CSARDGIRRGAQGYGYTF. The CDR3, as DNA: TGCAGTGCTAGGGATGGGATCCGCCGAGGCGCCCAGGGCTATGGCTACACCTTC.

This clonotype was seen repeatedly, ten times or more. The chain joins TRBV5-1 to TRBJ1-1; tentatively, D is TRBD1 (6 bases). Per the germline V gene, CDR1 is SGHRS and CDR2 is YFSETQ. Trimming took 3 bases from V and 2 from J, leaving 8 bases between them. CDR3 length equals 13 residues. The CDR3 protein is CASSWTANTEAFF. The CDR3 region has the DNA TGCGCCAGCAGCTGGACAGCTAACACTGAAGCTTTCTTT.

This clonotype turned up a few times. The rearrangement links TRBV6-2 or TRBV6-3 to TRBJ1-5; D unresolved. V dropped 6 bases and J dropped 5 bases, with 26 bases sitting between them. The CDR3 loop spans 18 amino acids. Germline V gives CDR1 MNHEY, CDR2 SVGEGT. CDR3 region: CASSLGPGDAPPYQPQHF. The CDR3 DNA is TGTGCCAGCAGCCTCGGGCCAGGCGATGCGCCTCCCTATCAGCCCCAGCATTTT.

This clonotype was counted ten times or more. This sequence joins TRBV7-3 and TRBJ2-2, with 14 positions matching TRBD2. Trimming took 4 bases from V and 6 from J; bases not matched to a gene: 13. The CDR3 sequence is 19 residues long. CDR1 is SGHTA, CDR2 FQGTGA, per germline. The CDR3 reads CASSSPGLAGGTKPGELFF. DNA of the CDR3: TGTGCCAGCAGCTCCCCTGGACTAGCGGGAGGTACTAAACCCGGGGAGCTGTTTTTT.

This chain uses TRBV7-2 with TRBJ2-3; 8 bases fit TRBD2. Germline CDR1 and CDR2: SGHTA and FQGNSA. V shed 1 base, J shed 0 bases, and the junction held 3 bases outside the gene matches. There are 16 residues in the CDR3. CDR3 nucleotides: TGTGCCAGCAGCTTAGGCGGGAGGACTAGCACAGATACGCAGTATTTT. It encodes CASSLGGRTSTDTQYF.

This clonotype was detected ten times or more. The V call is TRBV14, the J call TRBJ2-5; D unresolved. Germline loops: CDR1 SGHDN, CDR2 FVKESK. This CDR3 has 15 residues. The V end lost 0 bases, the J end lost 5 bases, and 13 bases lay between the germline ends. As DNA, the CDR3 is TGTGCCAGCAGCCAAGATGCTGGGCTCTGGGAGACCCAGTACTTC. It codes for CASSQDAGLWETQYF.